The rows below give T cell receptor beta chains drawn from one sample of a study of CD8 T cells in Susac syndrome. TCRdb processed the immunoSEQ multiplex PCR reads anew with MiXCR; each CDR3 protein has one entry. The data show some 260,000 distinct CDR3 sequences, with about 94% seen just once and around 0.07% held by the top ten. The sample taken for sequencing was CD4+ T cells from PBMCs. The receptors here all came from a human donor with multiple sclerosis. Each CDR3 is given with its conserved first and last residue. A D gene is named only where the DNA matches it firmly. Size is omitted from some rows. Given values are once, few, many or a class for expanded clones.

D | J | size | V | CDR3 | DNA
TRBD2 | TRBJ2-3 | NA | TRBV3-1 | CASSLTSGFPDTQYF | TGTGCCAGCAGCTTGACTAGCGGATTTCCAGATACGCAGTATTTT
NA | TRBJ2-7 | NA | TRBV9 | CASSVAPSYEQYF | TGTGCCAGCAGCGTAGCCCCCTCCTACGAGCAGTACTTC
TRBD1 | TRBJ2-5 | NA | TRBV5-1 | CASSTGQGESQETQYF | TGCGCCAGCAGCACCGGACAGGGTGAGAGCCAAGAGACCCAGTACTTC
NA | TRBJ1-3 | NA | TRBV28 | CASSLWDTIYF | TGTGCCAGCAGTTTATGGGACACCATATATTTT
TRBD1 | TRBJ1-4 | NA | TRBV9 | CASSGQRTGVTNEKLFF | TGTGCCAGCAGCGGACAGAGGACAGGGGTTACTAATGAAAAACTGTTTTTT
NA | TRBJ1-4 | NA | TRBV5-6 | CASSPIGRVEKLFF | TGTGCCAGCAGCCCCATCGGGAGGGTTGAAAAACTGTTTTTT
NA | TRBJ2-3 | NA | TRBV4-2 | CASSQVRVDTQYF | TGTGCCAGCAGCCAAGTCCGGGTAGATACGCAGTATTTT
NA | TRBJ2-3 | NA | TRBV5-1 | CASSPGRDTQYF | TGCGCCAGCAGCCCAGGGAGGGATACGCAGTATTTT
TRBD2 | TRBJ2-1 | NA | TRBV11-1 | CASSLAGLAGGSNSNNEQFF | TGTGCCAGCAGCTTAGCGGGACTAGCGGGAGGGTCTAATTCCAACAATGAGCAGTTCTTC
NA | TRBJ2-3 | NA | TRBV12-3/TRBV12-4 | CASSLATTRVTDTQYF | TGTGCCAGCAGTTTAGCGACCACCCGGGTCACAGATACGCAGTATTTT
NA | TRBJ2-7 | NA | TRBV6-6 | CASILFLGSYEQYF | TGTGCCAGCATCCTATTCCTGGGCTCCTACGAGCAGTACTTC
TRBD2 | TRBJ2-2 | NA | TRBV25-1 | CATGGGGELFF | TGTGCCACCGGGGGGGGTGGGGAGCTGTTTTTT
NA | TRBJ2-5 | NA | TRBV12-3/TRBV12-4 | CASSLGQNRPAQYF | TGTGCCAGCAGTTTGGGGCAGAATCGACCGGCCCAGTACTTC
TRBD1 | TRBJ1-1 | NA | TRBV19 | CASSFSDRDPLREAFF | TGTGCCAGTAGTTTTTCGGACAGGGATCCACTGAGGGAAGCTTTCTTT
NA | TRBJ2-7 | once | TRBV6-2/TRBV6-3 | CASQGINEQYF | TGTGCCTCCCAGGGGATCAACGAGCAGTACTTC
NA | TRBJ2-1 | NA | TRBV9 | CASSVEVGLDEQFF | TGTGCCAGCAGCGTAGAAGTAGGGCTTGATGAGCAGTTCTTC
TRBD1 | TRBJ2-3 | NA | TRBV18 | CASSRQGSTDTQYF | TGTGCCAGCTCACGACAGGGAAGCACAGATACGCAGTATTTT
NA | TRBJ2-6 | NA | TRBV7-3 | CASSLDSVGANVLTF | TGTGCCAGCAGCTTAGACTCGGTTGGGGCCAACGTCCTGACTTTC
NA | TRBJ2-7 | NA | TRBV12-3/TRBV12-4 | CASSWGGEQYF | TGTGCCAGCAGTTGGGGAGGCGAGCAGTACTTC
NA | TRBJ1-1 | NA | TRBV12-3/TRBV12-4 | CASSQRRGRTEAFF | TGTGCCAGCAGCCAAAGGCGGGGGCGGACTGAAGCTTTCTTT
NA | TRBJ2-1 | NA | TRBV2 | CASRGTSRADEQFF | TGTGCCAGCAGAGGGACTTCTCGCGCCGATGAGCAGTTCTTC
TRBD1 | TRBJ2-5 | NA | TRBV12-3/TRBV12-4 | CASRQSGQGNQETQYF | TGTGCCAGCAGGCAGTCCGGACAGGGGAACCAAGAGACCCAGTACTTC
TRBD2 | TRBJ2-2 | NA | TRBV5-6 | CASYSGRTGELFF | TGTGCCAGCTACAGCGGGAGGACCGGGGAGCTGTTTTTT
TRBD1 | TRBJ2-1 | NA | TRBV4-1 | CASSQVGQGARNEQFF | TGCGCCAGCAGCCAAGTGGGACAGGGGGCCAGAAATGAGCAGTTCTTC
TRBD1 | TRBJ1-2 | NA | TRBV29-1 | CSVVRGDYGYTF | TGCAGCGTCGTCAGGGGGGACTATGGCTACACCTTC
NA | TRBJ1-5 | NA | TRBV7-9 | CASSPMTGTTQPQHF | TGTGCCAGCAGCCCGATGACAGGAACGACCCAGCCCCAGCATTTT
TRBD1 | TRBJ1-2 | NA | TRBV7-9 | CASSPIRDRVNYGYTF | TGTGCCAGCAGCCCAATCCGGGACAGGGTTAACTATGGCTACACCTTC
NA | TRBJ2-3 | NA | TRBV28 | CASSLLWGETDTQYF | TGTGCCAGCAGTTTACTCTGGGGCGAAACAGATACGCAGTATTTT
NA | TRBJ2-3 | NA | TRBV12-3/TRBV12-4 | CASSPLGGVETDTQYF | TGTGCCAGCAGTCCCCTCGGGGGCGTTGAGACAGATACGCAGTATTTT
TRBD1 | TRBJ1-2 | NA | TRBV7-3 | CASSPDRANYGYTF | TGTGCCAGCAGCCCTGACAGGGCTAACTATGGCTACACCTTC
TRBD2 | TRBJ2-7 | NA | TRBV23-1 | CASTPEVGGTYEQYF | TGCGCCAGCACCCCCGAGGTGGGAGGGACCTACGAGCAGTACTTC
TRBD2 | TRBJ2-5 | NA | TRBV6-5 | CASSRPGLAGETQYF | TGTGCCAGCAGCAGACCGGGACTAGCGGGAGAGACCCAGTACTTC
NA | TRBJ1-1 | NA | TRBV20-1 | CSASRRQLNTEAFF | TGCAGTGCTAGTCGGCGGCAGTTGAACACTGAAGCTTTCTTT
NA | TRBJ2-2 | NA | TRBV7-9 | CASSLRPGGIGELFF | TGTGCCAGCAGCTTACGTCCAGGGGGGATCGGGGAGCTGTTTTTT